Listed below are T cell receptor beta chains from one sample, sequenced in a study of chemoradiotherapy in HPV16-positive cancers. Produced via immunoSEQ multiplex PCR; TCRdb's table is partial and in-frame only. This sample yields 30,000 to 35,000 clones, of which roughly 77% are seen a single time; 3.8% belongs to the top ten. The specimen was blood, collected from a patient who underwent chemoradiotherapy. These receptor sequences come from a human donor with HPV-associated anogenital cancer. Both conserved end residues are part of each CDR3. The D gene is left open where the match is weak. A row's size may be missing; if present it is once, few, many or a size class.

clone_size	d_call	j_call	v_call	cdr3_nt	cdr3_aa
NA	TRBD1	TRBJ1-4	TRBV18	TGTGCCAGCTCACAACAGGGGGAGCGGATGTTTTTT	CASSQQGERMFF
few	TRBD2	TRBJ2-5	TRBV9	TGTGCCAGCAGCGTAGAGGTAGCGGGGGGGTTGGAGACCCAGTACTTC	CASSVEVAGGLETQYF
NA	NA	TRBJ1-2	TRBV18	TGTGCCAGCTCACCACCGCAGAGCCTCCTCTATGGCTACACCTTC	CASSPPQSLLYGYTF
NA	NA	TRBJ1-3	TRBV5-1	TGCGCCAGCAGCTTGGAGGGGACCTCTGGAAACACCATATATTTT	CASSLEGTSGNTIYF
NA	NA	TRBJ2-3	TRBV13	TGTGCCAGCAGCTTACCCGGGGGATCCGATACGCAGTATTTT	CASSLPGGSDTQYF
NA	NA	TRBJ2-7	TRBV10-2	TGCGCCAGCACCGGGGACAACTACGAGCAGTACTTC	CASTGDNYEQYF
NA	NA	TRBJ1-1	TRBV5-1	TGCGCCAGCAGCTTCAGGACACTCTCCCTTAACACTGAAGCTTTCTTT	CASSFRTLSLNTEAFF
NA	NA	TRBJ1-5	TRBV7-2	TGTGCCAGCAGCTCCGGGGAGGGGCGTCAGCCCCAGCATTTT	CASSSGEGRQPQHF
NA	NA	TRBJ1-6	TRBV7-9	TGTGCCAGCAGCTTAGAACAGCATAATTCACCCCTCCACTTT	CASSLEQHNSPLHF
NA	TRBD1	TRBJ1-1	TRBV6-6	TGTGCCAGCCATAAGGGGGCGAACACTGAAGCTTTCTTT	CASHKGANTEAFF
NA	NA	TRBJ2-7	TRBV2	TGTGCCAGCAGTGAACAGGGCTCCTACGAGCAGTACTTC	CASSEQGSYEQYF
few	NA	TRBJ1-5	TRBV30	TGTGCCTGGGCCAATGGACAGCTTAATCAGCCCCAGCATTTT	CAWANGQLNQPQHF
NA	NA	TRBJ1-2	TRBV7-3	TGTGCCAGCAGCTTAACCAGGGAACATGGCTACACCTTC	CASSLTREHGYTF
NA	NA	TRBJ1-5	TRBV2	TGTGCCAGCAGTGAAGCAGAGGGTCAGCCCCAGCATTTT	CASSEAEGQPQHF
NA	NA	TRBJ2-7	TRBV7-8	TGTGCCAGCAGCTTAGTGGCAGGGAGTTCCTACGAGCAGTACTTC	CASSLVAGSSYEQYF
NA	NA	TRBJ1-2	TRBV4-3	TGCGCCAGCAGCGGGCTGCAGGGAGCTAACTATGGCTACACCTTC	CASSGLQGANYGYTF
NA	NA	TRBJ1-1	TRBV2	TGTGCCAGCAGCCAGGACACGGTGAACACTGAAGCTTTCTTT	CASSQDTVNTEAFF
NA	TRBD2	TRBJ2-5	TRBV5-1	TGCGCCAGCAGCTTCGGGGGGGGTACGGAGACCCAGTACTTC	CASSFGGGTETQYF
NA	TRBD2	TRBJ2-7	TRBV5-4	TGTGCCAGCAGCGGCGGGACTAGCGGAGCCACCTACGAGCAGTACTTC	CASSGGTSGATYEQYF
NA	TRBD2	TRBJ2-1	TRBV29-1	TGCAGCGCGACTAGCGGGGGGGCCTACAATGAGCAGTTCTTC	CSATSGGAYNEQFF
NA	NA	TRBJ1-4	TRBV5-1	TGCGCCAGCAGCTTCTCTGAAGGAGAAAAACTGTTTTTT	CASSFSEGEKLFF
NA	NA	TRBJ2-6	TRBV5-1	TGCGCCAGCAGTCCGCAGGATTCTGGGGCCAACGTCCTGACTTTC	CASSPQDSGANVLTF
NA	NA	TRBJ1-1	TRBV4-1	TGCGCCAGCAGCCAAATAAACAGGGTCTCGAACACTGAAGCTTTCTTT	CASSQINRVSNTEAFF
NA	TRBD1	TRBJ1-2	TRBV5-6	TGTGCCAGCAGCCCCGTCGGACAGGGGGATCACTATGGCTACACCTTC	CASSPVGQGDHYGYTF
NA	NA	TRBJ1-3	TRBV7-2	TGTGCCAGCAGCATTTTCCAGGGAACTGGAAACACCATATATTTT	CASSIFQGTGNTIYF
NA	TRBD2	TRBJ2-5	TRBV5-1	TGCGCCAGCAGCTTGGCCCTCCTGGGCGGGGGGGCGAAGACCCAGTACTTC	CASSLALLGGGAKTQYF
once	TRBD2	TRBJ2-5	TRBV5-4	TGTGCCAGCAGCCCGGCCGGGACTAGCAGGCGAGAGACCCAGTACTTC	CASSPAGTSRRETQYF
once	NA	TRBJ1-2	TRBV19	TGTGCCAGTAGTATCTGGCAGGGGAACTATGGCTACACCTTC	CASSIWQGNYGYTF
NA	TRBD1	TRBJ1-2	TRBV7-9	TGTGCCAGCAGCTTAGGGACAGGGGGGAATGGCTACACCTTC	CASSLGTGGNGYTF
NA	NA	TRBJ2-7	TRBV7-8	TGTGCCAGCAGCTTAGTCTATGAGCGAACCTACGAGCAGTACTTC	CASSLVYERTYEQYF
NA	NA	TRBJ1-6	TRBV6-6	TGTGCCAGCAGCCTTGGACCCAATAATTCACCCCTCCACTTT	CASSLGPNNSPLHF
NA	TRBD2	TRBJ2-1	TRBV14	TGTGCCAGCAGCCAAGACCCCCTAGCGGGGGGTTATCATGAGCAGTTCTTC	CASSQDPLAGGYHEQFF
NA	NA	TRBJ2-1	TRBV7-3	TGTGCCAGCAGCTTAGGTGGGGCCGGGCGTGAGCAGTTCTTC	CASSLGGAGREQFF
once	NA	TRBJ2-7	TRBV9	TGTGCCAGCAGCGCGGACGTTACCTACGAGCAGTACTTC	CASSADVTYEQYF
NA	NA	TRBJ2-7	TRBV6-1	TGTGCCAGCAGTGAACGGGGGCGCGGGTTTGGCGAGCAGTACTTC	CASSERGRGFGEQYF